What follows is one T cell receptor (beta chain) and its context. The CDR3 length is 14 residues. Trimming removed 3 bases at V and 2 bases at J, with 8 bases between. Germline V gives CDR1 KGHSH, CDR2 LQKENI. Noted treatment: about 20 received Ad26.COV2.S at low or high dose, single or two shots; about 5 received placebo; per-sample allocation not given. Day 63 after the first vaccine or placebo injection was the time point for sampling. Sequencing used immunoSEQ multiplex PCR; TCRdb keeps in-frame clones, though not all of them. The table includes about 420,000 clones, approximately 88% detected once. The data originate from a study of Ad26.COV2.S vaccination and SARS-CoV-2 variants. Study background: By the intramuscular route, Ad26.COV2.S was given once, or twice 56 days apart.

Sequencing was performed on peripheral blood, taken in a trial of Ad26.COV2.S vaccine versus placebo. The TCR was taken from a person between 18 and 59 years old who received the Ad26.COV2.S COVID-19 vaccine or a placebo. V usage is TRBV18 and J usage is TRBJ1-5; D is unclear. The CDR3 is CASSPVAGNQPQHF. The CDR3 DNA sequence: TGTGCCAGCTCACCGGTGGCGGGCAATCAGCCCCAGCATTTT.